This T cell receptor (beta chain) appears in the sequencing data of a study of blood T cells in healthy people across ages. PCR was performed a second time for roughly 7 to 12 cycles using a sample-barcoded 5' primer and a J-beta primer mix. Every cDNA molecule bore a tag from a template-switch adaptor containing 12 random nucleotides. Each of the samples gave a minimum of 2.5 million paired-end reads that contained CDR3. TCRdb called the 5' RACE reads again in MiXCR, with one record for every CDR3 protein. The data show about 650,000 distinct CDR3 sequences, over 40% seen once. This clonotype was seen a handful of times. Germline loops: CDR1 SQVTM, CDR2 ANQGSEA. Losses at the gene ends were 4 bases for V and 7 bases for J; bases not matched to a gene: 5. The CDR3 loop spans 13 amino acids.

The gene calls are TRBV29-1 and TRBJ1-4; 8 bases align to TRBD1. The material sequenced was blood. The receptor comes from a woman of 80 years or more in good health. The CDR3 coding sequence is TGCAGCGTTGTAAGACAGGGGACTGAAAAACTGTTTTTT. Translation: CSVVRQGTEKLFF.